This TCR beta chain comes out of a study of T cell changes during pregnancy in multiple sclerosis. Sequencing was performed with immunoSEQ multiplex PCR; in TCRdb, only in-frame clones are kept and a portion is missing. The sample shows 90,000 to 120,000 clones, 85% to 95% of them seen only once. The length of the CDR3 is 14 residues. Germline V gene sequence: CDR1 SGHTA, CDR2 FQGTGA. The trim removed 4 bases at V and 6 bases at J, leaving 5 bases unmatched. The clonotype comes from a female donor in good health, enrolled as a control in a pregnancy study. The sample in question was peripheral blood, obtained in the third trimester of pregnancy. The J gene is TRBJ1-1, the V gene TRBV7-3; 10 nucleotides match TRBD1. The CDR3 sequence is CASSSGTGDSEAFF. CDR3 nucleotide sequence: TGTGCCAGCAGCTCTGGGACAGGGGATTCTGAAGCTTTCTTT.